The 10 T cell receptor beta chains in this list originate from one sample, sequenced in a study of cytomegalovirus exposure and HLA in healthy donors. Both 60 Vbeta primers and 13 Jbeta primers went into the PCR. Assay: immunoSEQ multiplex PCR; the TCRdb copy retains only in-frame clones and omits some. The sample gives more than 95,000 clones, over 65% of which show up once; approximately 3.6% is in the top ten. Sequenced: PBMCs. All receptors come from a young man in good health and CMV-seronegative.

The rearrangement links TRBV7-7 to TRBJ2-1; 10 nucleotides match TRBD1. The V gene end was trimmed by 5 bases and the J gene end by 5 bases; junction bases not matched to a gene: 6. Germline V CDR1 and CDR2: SSHAT, FNYEAQ (reference sequence). CDR3 length: 15 residues. The CDR3 is CASSQDRGPNNEQFF. CDR3 coding DNA: TGTGCCAGCAGCCAAGACAGGGGGCCCAACAATGAGCAGTTCTTC.

This clone was found once. This chain uses TRBV7-9 with TRBJ2-5, with D tentatively TRBD2 (5 bases). Looked up from germline, CDR1 is SEHNR and CDR2 is FQNEAQ (reference sequence). The ends were cut back, 1 base at V and 1 base at J, with 10 bases in the middle. The CDR3 loop spans 15 amino acids. CDR3 sequence: CASSLVPGLQETQYF. For the CDR3, the DNA is TGTGCCAGCAGCTTAGTCCCAGGACTCCAAGAGACCCAGTACTTC. The entire variable domain, with the rest obtained from reference TRBV7-9 and TRBJ2-5, is as follows: DTGVSQNPRHKITKRGQNVTFRCDPISEHNRLYWYRQTLGQGPEFLTYFQNEAQLEKSRLLSDRFSAERPKGSFSTLEIQRTEQGDSAMYLCASSLVPGLQETQYFGPGTRLLVL.

V is TRBV5-5 and J is TRBJ1-1; 9 positions match TRBD1. J gave up 6 bases and V 0 bases, and 12 bases lay outside the gene matches. CDR3 size: 17 residues. The germline CDR1 and CDR2 sequences are SGHKS and YYEKEE (reference sequence). Here the CDR3 reads CASSLEGQGPRNAEAFF. CDR3 DNA sequence: TGTGCCAGCAGCTTGGAGGGACAGGGACCTAGAAACGCTGAAGCTTTCTTT.

CDR3: CSVDDPGQGAYNEQFF. CDR3 sequence (DNA): TGCAGCGTTGATGATCCGGGACAGGGTGCCTACAATGAGCAGTTCTTC. The chain couples TRBV29-1 to TRBJ2-1; 9 nucleotides agree with TRBD1. The germline V gene has CDR1 SQVTM and CDR2 ANQGSEA. This CDR3 spans 16 amino acids. Losses at the gene ends were 3 bases for V and 2 bases for J; bases not matched to a gene: 8.

This chain's CDR3 is CASSSGSTRNEQYF. CDR3 sequence (DNA): TGCGCCAGCAGCTCGGGATCCACTCGGAACGAGCAGTACTTC. The rearrangement uses TRBV5-1 and TRBJ2-5, with D perhaps matching TRBD2 (5 bases). The J call may be incorrect, as the DNA end agrees better with TRBJ2-7. The CDR3 sequence is 14 residues long. The germline gives CDR1 SGHRS, CDR2 YFSETQ.

The J gene is TRBJ1-6, the V gene TRBV2; maybe TRBD1 (6 bases). The CDR3 runs 15 residues. V was cut by 5 bases and J by 7 bases, with 15 bases left in between. Germline CDR1 and CDR2: SNHLY and FYNNEI. The CDR3 protein is CASSRQPGHNSPLHF. In nucleotides, the CDR3 is TGTGCCAGCAGTCGTCAGCCGGGACACAATTCACCCCTCCACTTT.

The V call is TRBV28, the J call TRBJ1-5, with 7 nucleotides matching TRBD1. After removal of 5 bases from V and 6 bases from J, the junction contained 22 bases not matched to a gene. CDR1 MDHEN and CDR2 SYDVKM come from the germline V gene. The CDR3 runs to 19 residues. Written as DNA, the CDR3 is TGTGCCAGCAGTCCTGTCGCGGGTACAGGGGTTGGTGGGAGTCAGCCCCAGCATTTT. This sequence encodes CASSPVAGTGVGGSQPQHF.

The genes are TRBV5-4 and TRBJ1-1, with a tentative D call TRBD1 (5 bases). Trimming stripped 7 bases from V and 8 bases from J, with 18 bases between. The CDR3 covers 13 residues. Per the germline V gene, CDR1 is SGHNT and CDR2 is YYREEE (reference sequence). The CDR3 DNA reads TGTGCCAGCCTCGGAACAGGACCCCAGGAAGCTTTCTTT. It translates to CASLGTGPQEAFF.

The CDR3 DNA reads TGCGCCAGCAGCCCCACAGGGGAGCGGGGCTACACCTTC. Its translation is CASSPTGERGYTF. This chain connects TRBV5-1 to TRBJ1-2; the match to TRBD1 covers 7 bases. The V and J ends lost 4 bases and 8 bases, in that order; junction bases with no gene match: 8. There are 13 residues in the CDR3. From germline, CDR1 is SGHRS and CDR2 YFSETQ.

This chain links TRBV7-2 with TRBJ2-1; D is unresolved. V was trimmed by 1 base and J by 8 bases, leaving 6 bases between them. Germline V lookup: CDR1 SGHTA, CDR2 FQGNSA. The CDR3 spans 12 residues. CDR3 loop: CASSLGFDEQFF. The CDR3 region has the DNA TGTGCCAGCAGCTTAGGTTTCGATGAGCAGTTCTTC.